The sequence of this T cell receptor (beta chain) was determined in a study of control samples from healthy donors and cancer patients. The protocol was immunoSEQ multiplex PCR, while the TCRdb copy is restricted to in-frame clones and leaves out a portion. The sample has some 150,000 clones, 75% to 95% seen once; the top ten hold approximately 1.4%. This CDR3 comprises 13 residues. V trimming: 5 bases; J trimming: 8 bases; junction bases outside the gene matches: 2. Germline CDR1 and CDR2: KGHSH and LQKENI. The sequenced material came from blood. The receptor was isolated from a woman aged 25 to 39 in good health. The genes are TRBV18 and TRBJ1-4, with TRBD1 matching over 10 bases. Here the CDR3 DNA reads TGTGCCAGCTCAAGGGACAGGGGCGAAAAACTGTTTTTT. Its translation: CASSRDRGEKLFF. Full variable domain (rest looked up from reference TRBV18 and TRBJ1-4): NAGVMQNPRHLVRRRGQEARLRCSPMKGHSHVYWYRQLPEEGLKFMVYLQKENIIDESGMPKERFSAEFPKEGPSILRIQQVVRGDSAAYFCASSRDRGEKLFFGSGTQLSVL.